The subject of this entry is one T cell receptor beta chain. What it binds is unknown. This CDR3 is 14 amino acids long. Germline-derived CDR1 and CDR2 are MNHNY and SVGAGI (reference sequence). V lost 6 bases to trimming and J lost 4 bases; unmatched junction nucleotides: 2. The sample originates from a study of Ad26.COV2.S vaccination and SARS-CoV-2 variants. Broader study findings: People given the vaccine had a wider spike-specific TCR breadth than placebo recipients did. Measures of TCR breadth and depth may have fallen short of total T cell responses.

Only in-frame clones appear in the TCRdb table, and some are missing; sequencing was by immunoSEQ multiplex PCR. The sample yields roughly 270,000 clones, roughly 86% seen once. Treatment specified: about 20 received Ad26.COV2.S at low or high dose, single or two shots; five or six received placebo; per-sample allocation not given. Samples analyzed were those drawn on day 63 after the first vaccine or placebo injection. An adult of 18-55 years in Boston served as donor. The TCR was taken from a person between 18 and 65 years old who received the Ad26.COV2.S COVID-19 vaccine or a placebo. The specimen comprised peripheral blood, sampled in a trial of Ad26.COV2.S vaccine versus placebo. The chain has TRBV6-6 and TRBJ1-6; TRBD1 matches at 8 bases. The CDR3, as DNA: TGTGCCAGCAGGGGGGACAGGTATAATTCACCCCTCCACTTT. Translated: CASRGDRYNSPLHF.